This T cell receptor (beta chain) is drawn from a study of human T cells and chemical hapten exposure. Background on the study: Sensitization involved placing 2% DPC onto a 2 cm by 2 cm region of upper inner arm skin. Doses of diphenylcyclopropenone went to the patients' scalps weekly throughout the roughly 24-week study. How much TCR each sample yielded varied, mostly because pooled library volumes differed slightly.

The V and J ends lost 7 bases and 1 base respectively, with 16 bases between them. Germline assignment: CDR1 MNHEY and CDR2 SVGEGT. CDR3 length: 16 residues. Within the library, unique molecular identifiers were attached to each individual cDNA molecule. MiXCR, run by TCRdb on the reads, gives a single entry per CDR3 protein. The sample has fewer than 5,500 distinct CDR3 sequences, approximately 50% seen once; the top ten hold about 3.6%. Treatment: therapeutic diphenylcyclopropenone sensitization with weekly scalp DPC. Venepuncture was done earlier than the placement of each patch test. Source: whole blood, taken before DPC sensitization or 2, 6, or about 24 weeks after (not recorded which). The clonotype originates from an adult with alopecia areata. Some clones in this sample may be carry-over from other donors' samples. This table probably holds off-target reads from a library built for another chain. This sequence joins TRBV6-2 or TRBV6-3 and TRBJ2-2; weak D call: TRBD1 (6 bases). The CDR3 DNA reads TGTGCCAGCACCTTCCCAGGGACAATGAACACCGGGGAGCTGTTTTTT. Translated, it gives CASTFPGTMNTGELFF.